One and the same sample provided the 14 T cell receptor beta chains below, sequenced in a study of T-cell memory formation after mild COVID-19 (dated by TCRdb to the early 2020s). Library preparation employed 5' RACE. Sequencing relied on an Illumina NovaSeq 6000. Clones were called with MiXCR by TCRdb after fastp trimmed the public reads at Q25, and only in-frame beta chains were retained. Rows are unified per CDR3 protein, each entry keeping the most common DNA and genes. This sample lists 400,000 to 550,000 distinct CDR3 sequences; 20% to 30% were detected once. The leading ten clones occupy around 13% of the sample. Sequenced material: PBMCs or a T cell subset sorted from them (not recorded which). The receptors shown here come from an adult woman who had mild COVID-19 (a few samples of this study predate the infection). The sample titles of this study are shuffled in the database, so cell type and time point are left out; the donor was told from shared clones.

The chain carries TRBV12-3 or TRBV12-4 and TRBJ1-4, with a possible D match to TRBD1 (5 bases). Trimming stripped 6 bases from V and 0 bases from J, with 14 bases between. This CDR3 contains 16 residues. CDR3 nucleotide sequence: TGTGCCAGCAGATTGGGGGACGGGGCAACTAATGAAAAACTGTTTTTT. It is translated as CASRLGDGATNEKLFF.

The table lists this clonotype with a few counts. The rearrangement uses TRBV11-3 and TRBJ1-1; D unresolved. Deletions cut 1 base from V and 11 bases from J, with 11 bases between. This CDR3 is built from 12 residues. Germline V gene sequence: CDR1 SGHNT, CDR2 YENEEA. Here the CDR3 DNA reads TGTGCCAGCAGCTTAGCTGTGAACCCGGCTTTCTTT. The encoded protein is CASSLAVNPAFF.

Here the CDR3 DNA reads TGTGCCAGCACACGACGGGGGTCGTTCTCAGATACGCAGTATTTT. Its translation: CASTRRGSFSDTQYF. The genes are TRBV6-5 and TRBJ2-3; a weak D match, TRBD2 (6 bases). Germline V CDR1 and CDR2: MNHEY, SVGAGI. Between the trimmed V and J ends, which lost 7 bases and 4 bases, there was a span of 18 bases. CDR3 length: 15 amino acids.

V usage is TRBV20-1 and J usage is TRBJ2-7, with a tentative D call TRBD1 (6 bases). Trimming shortened V by 6 bases and J by 2 bases, and 11 bases separated the two germline ends. Germline V gene sequence: CDR1 DFQATT, CDR2 SNEGSKA (reference sequence). The CDR3 has 12 residues. CDR3 in DNA: TGCAGTGCCGCGGACAGAACCTACGAGCAGTACTTC. This encodes CSAADRTYEQYF.

CDR3 DNA sequence: TGTGCCAGCAGCTTCGGCGGGCTCTCCTACAATGAGCAGTTCTTC. It translates to CASSFGGLSYNEQFF. This chain uses TRBV7-9 with TRBJ2-1, with a tentative D call TRBD2 (5 bases). Trimming shortened V by 3 bases and J by 0 bases, and 9 bases separated the two germline ends. The CDR3 covers 15 residues. From germline, CDR1 is SEHNR and CDR2 FQNEAQ (reference sequence).

This rearrangement joins TRBV5-4 to TRBJ2-1; 10 bases fit TRBD2. CDR1 is SGHNT and CDR2 is YYREEE in the germline V gene (reference sequence). CDR3 length: 16 residues. Losses at the gene ends were 7 bases for V and 0 bases for J; bases not matched to a gene: 7. The CDR3 DNA follows: TGTGCCAGCGGTACAGGACTAGCGGTCTCCTACAATGAGCAGTTCTTC. This encodes CASGTGLAVSYNEQFF.

This rearrangement joins TRBV20-1 to TRBJ1-5, with D tentatively TRBD1 (5 bases). Germline CDR1 DFQATT, CDR2 SNEGSKA (reference sequence). The V gene lost 3 bases and the J gene lost 4 bases, with 16 bases spanning the gap. CDR3 length: 15 amino acids. DNA of the CDR3: TGCAGTGCTAGGCTCCAGGGATTGAGGAATCAGCCCCAGCATTTT. It encodes CSARLQGLRNQPQHF.

V and J are TRBV11-3 and TRBJ1-1, with 9 bases fitting TRBD1. Looked up from germline, CDR1 is SGHNT and CDR2 is YENEEA. The CDR3 is 12 amino acids. J lost 11 bases, V lost 5 bases, and 6 bases had no gene match. The CDR3 sequence is CASSTRTGEAFF. CDR3 nucleotides: TGTGCCAGCAGCACCCGGACAGGGGAGGCTTTCTTT.

The sample holds a few counts of this clonotype. The chain couples TRBV5-6 to TRBJ2-7; TRBD1 is a possible D gene (6 bases). CDR3 length equals 16 residues. Germline values: CDR1 SGHDT, CDR2 YYEEEE. The V end was cut by 3 bases, the J end by 1 base, with 17 bases between. The CDR3 bases are TGTGCCAGCAGCTGGGGGCTCGAGGACGCTTCCTACGAGCAGTACTTC. Amino acid sequence: CASSWGLEDASYEQYF.

This clonotype was seen a handful of times. The genes are TRBV5-5 and TRBJ1-1; TRBD1 is a possible D gene (5 bases). V was shortened by 2 bases and J by 4 bases, with 15 bases between the two germline ends. Per the germline V gene, CDR1 is SGHKS and CDR2 is YYEKEE (reference sequence). This CDR3 has 15 amino acids. CDR3 region: CASSFSAPGGTEAFF. The CDR3 region has the DNA TGTGCCAGCAGCTTCAGCGCTCCCGGGGGCACTGAAGCTTTCTTT. Looking up the rest from reference TRBV5-5 and TRBJ1-1 gives the full variable domain: DAGVTQSPTHLIKTRGQQVTLRCSPISGHKSVSWYQQVLGQGPQFIFQYYEKEERGRGNFPDRFSARQFPNYSSELNVNALLLGDSALYLCASSFSAPGGTEAFFGQGTRLTVV.

This chain uses TRBV29-1 with TRBJ1-1; TRBD1 aligns across 7 bases. J lost 12 bases, V lost 6 bases, and 10 bases had no gene match. The CDR3 spans 11 residues. Germline V gene sequence: CDR1 SQVTM, CDR2 ANQGSEA. The CDR3 region is CSVPNRGETFF. DNA of the CDR3: TGCAGCGTGCCTAACAGGGGCGAAACTTTCTTT.

V is TRBV4-1 and J is TRBJ2-5; D is unclear. The CDR3 spans 14 residues. Germline CDR1 is MGHRA and CDR2 is YSYEKL. V lost 2 bases and J 5 bases, leaving 12 bases between the germline ends. This CDR3 is CASSQLLGWETQYF. CDR3 coding DNA: TGCGCCAGCAGCCAACTGTTGGGTTGGGAGACCCAGTACTTC.

This clonotype was counted between two and nine times. The chain has TRBV24-1 and TRBJ2-3; D assignment may be TRBD1 or TRBD2 (5 bases each). Germline lookup yields CDR1 KGHDR and CDR2 SFDVKD. This CDR3 is built from 14 residues. The V and J ends lost 4 bases and 6 bases respectively, with 13 bases between them. This CDR3 reads CATSDVGGRDTQYF. CDR3 DNA sequence: TGTGCCACCAGTGACGTTGGGGGAAGGGATACGCAGTATTTT.

This clonotype was recorded a few times. The V and J genes are TRBV4-3 and TRBJ2-7; TRBD2 agrees at 9 bases. This CDR3 comprises 16 residues. From germline, CDR1 is LGHNA and CDR2 YSLEER. The trim removed 0 bases at V and 4 bases at J, leaving 7 bases unmatched. The CDR3 region is CASSQDGSGRLYEQYF. The CDR3 nucleotides read TGCGCCAGCAGCCAAGATGGTAGCGGGAGATTATACGAGCAGTACTTC.